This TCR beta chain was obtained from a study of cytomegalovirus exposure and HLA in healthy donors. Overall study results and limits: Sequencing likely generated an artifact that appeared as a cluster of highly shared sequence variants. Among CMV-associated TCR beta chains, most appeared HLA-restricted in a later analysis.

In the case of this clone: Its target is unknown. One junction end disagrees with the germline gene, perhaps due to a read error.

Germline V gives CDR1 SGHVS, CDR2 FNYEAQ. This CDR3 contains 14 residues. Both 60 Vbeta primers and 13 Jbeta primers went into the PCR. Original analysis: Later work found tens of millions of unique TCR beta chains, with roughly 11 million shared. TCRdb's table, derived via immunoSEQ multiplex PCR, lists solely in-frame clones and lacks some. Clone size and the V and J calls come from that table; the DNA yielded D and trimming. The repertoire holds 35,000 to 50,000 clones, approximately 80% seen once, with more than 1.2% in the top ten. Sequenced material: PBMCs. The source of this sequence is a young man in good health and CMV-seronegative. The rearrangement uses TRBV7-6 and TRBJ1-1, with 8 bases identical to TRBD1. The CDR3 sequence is CASTSAGGLTEAFF. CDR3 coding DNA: TGTGCCAGCACCTCGGCAGGGGGCCTCACTGAAGCCTTCTTT. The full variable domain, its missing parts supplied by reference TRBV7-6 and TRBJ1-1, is GAGVSQSPRYKVTKRGQDVALRCDPISGHVSLYWYRQALGQGPEFLTYFNYEAQQDKSGLPNDRFSAERPEGSISTLTIQRTEQRDSAMYRCASTSAGGLTEAFFGQGTRLTVV.